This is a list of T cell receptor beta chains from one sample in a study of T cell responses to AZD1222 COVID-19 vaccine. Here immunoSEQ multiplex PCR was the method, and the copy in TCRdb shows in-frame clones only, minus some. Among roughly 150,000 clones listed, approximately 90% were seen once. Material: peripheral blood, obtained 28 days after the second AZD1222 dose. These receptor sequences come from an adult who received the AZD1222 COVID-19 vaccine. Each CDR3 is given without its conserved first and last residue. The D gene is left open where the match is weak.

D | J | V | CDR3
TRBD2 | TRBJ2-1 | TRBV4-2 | ASSLRLAGDNEQF
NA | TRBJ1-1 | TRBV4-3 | ASSQEEPSGGTEAF
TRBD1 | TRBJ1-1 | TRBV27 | ASRPADRGRGAF
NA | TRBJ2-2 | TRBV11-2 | ASSSTRVGLF
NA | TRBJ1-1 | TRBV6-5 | ASSYAGSNTEAF
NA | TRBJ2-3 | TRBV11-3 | ASSSSGTRKQY
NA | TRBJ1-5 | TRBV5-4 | ASSPVSPSNQPQH
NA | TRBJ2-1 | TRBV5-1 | ASSLGASRGNNEQF
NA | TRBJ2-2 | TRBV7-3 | ASSPPGSGITGELF
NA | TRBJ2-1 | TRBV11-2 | ASSLHALARKKNEQF
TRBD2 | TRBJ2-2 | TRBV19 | ASSIGRGGPAGELF
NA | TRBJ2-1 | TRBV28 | ASSLRGQEQF
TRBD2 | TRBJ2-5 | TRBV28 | ASSLRREGEQETQY
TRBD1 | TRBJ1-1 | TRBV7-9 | ASSFSPTGVNTEAF
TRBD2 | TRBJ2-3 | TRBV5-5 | ASSLGASGGLGTDTQY
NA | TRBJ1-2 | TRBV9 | ASSVQGRFGYT
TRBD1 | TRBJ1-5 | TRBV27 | ASRLQGRSIGNQPQH
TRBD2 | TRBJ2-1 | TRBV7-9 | ASSLASGGTNGDEQF
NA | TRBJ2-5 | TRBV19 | ASSMSGGRETQY
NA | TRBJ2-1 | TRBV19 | ASSIGLNNEQF
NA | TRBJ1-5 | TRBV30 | AWNQGPKEDNQPQH
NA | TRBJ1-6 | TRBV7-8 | ASSPATPLSSSPLH
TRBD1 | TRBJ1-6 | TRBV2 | ASNRQGGSGSPLH
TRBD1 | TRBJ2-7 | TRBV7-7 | ATSPGTGNYEQY
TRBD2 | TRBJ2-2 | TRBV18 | ASSPRPSGITGELF
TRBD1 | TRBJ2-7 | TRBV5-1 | ASSLAVGQGGEQY